The 5 T cell receptor beta chains listed next were all sequenced from one sample in a study of T cells after yellow fever vaccination. TCRdb reprocessed the 5' RACE reads via MiXCR and lists one record per CDR3 protein. The table has about 350,000 distinct CDR3 sequences, under 15% seen once; the top ten hold 3.2%. The source material was CD4+ T cells sorted from PBMCs, sampled 15 days after the yellow fever booster vaccination. The receptors come from a young man who received the YFV17D yellow fever vaccine.

This clonotype has just a few counts. CDR3 loop: CATSASSGPNEKLFF. For the CDR3, the DNA is TGTGCCACCAGCGCCTCGTCAGGCCCAAATGAAAAACTGTTTTTT. This sequence joins TRBV24-1 and TRBJ1-4; D is uncertain. V dropped 7 bases and J dropped 5 bases, with 16 bases sitting between them. CDR1 is KGHDR, CDR2 SFDVKD, per germline. The CDR3 consists of 15 residues.

The J gene is TRBJ2-2, the V gene TRBV23-1, with D possibly matching TRBD2 (5 bases). TRBV23-1 is annotated as an ORF whose role is uncertain. The V gene lost 8 bases and the J gene lost 6 bases, with 16 bases spanning the gap. CDR3 length equals 14 residues. CDR3 coding DNA: TGCGCCAGCGAGCCTGTGTGGGAGCCCGGGGAGCTGTTTTTT. Its translation is CASEPVWEPGELFF.

The V gene is TRBV3-1, the J gene TRBJ2-3; 8 bases align to TRBD2. In germline, CDR1 is LGHDT, CDR2 YNNKEL (reference sequence). This CDR3 has 18 amino acids. J lost 2 bases, V lost 0 bases, and 10 bases had no gene match. CDR3 nucleotide sequence: TGTGCCAGCAGCCAAGATGAGATAGGCGGGGGGCCCACAGATACGCAGTATTTT. Amino acid sequence: CASSQDEIGGGPTDTQYF.

The chain has TRBV7-8 and TRBJ2-7, with D possibly matching TRBD2 (6 bases). Germline lookup yields CDR1 SGHVS and CDR2 FQNEAQ. This CDR3 comprises 16 residues. V lost 0 bases and J lost 1, with 13 bases in between. In DNA form, the CDR3 reads TGTGCCAGCAGCTTAGCCGGGGGACCGGAGTCCTACGAGCAGTACGTC. It yields the protein CASSLAGGPESYEQYV.

This clonotype was counted ten times or more. This sequence joins TRBV6-5 and TRBJ1-2; TRBD1 might be the D (5 bases). CDR3 size: 13 residues. Per the germline V gene, CDR1 is MNHEY and CDR2 is SVGAGI. V lost 2 bases to trimming and J lost 6 bases, with 10 bases between them. For the CDR3, the DNA is TGTGCCAGCAGTTACGAGGGGAGGGATGGCTACACCTTC. This sequence encodes CASSYEGRDGYTF.